The rows below give T cell receptor beta chains drawn from one sample of a study of cytomegalovirus exposure and HLA in healthy donors. Here immunoSEQ multiplex PCR was the method, and the copy in TCRdb shows in-frame clones only, minus some. The sample shows roughly 92,000 clones, less than 8% of them seen only once. The source material was PBMCs. These receptors originate from a man between 45 and 60 years old in good health and CMV-seronegative. The conserved cysteine and the conserved F or W are not part of the CDR3 here. A D gene is named only where the DNA matches it firmly.

v_gene | d_gene | CDR3aa
TRBV28 | TRBD2 | ASRPGGSDTQY
TRBV30 | NA | AWSVEGPGKLQPQH
TRBV12-5 | TRBD1 | ASGLVASWTGAYEQY
TRBV13 | NA | ASSLRGSYTEAF
TRBV18 | NA | ASSQFRDEQY
TRBV5-1 | NA | ASSENPGLNYGYT
TRBV25-1 | TRBD1 | ASRGQGKGNIQY
TRBV9 | NA | ASSSPLGTSNTEAF
TRBV5-8 | NA | ASLRDSFNNEQF
TRBV5-4 | NA | ASSERAMNTEAF
TRBV6-1 | TRBD1 | ASAQGAVGEQY
TRBV7-8 | NA | ASSSLSSGTNYEQY
TRBV6-5 | NA | ASSPGLGNTIY
TRBV9 | NA | ASTKGREDYEQY
TRBV28 | NA | ASTSSAGVGYT
TRBV9 | TRBD2 | ASSADSAGGPVGETQY
TRBV30 | NA | AWSHPGYGYT
TRBV7-2 | NA | ASSLLASGELF
TRBV6-1 | TRBD1 | ASSPRQGMNTEAF
TRBV7-2 | TRBD2 | ASSRTAASGHTDTQY
TRBV28 | TRBD2 | ASSMTLGKRGQETQY
TRBV18 | TRBD1 | ASSPPPGQGFRYGYT
TRBV10-3 | TRBD1 | AISTTGSGNTIY
TRBV28 | NA | ASYSGWDEQY
TRBV27 | NA | ASSPHHRKQY
TRBV7-6 | NA | ASSLARSRETQY
TRBV6-1 | NA | ASRPQGSGGELF
TRBV5-8 | TRBD1 | ASSYLQGSYNEQF
TRBV19 | NA | ASTRGGSGNTIY
TRBV30 | NA | ACVAAGLEEQY
TRBV6-4 | TRBD2 | ASSDVTSGRHLSYEQY
TRBV15 | TRBD2 | ATSPRLGSGVRAYEQY